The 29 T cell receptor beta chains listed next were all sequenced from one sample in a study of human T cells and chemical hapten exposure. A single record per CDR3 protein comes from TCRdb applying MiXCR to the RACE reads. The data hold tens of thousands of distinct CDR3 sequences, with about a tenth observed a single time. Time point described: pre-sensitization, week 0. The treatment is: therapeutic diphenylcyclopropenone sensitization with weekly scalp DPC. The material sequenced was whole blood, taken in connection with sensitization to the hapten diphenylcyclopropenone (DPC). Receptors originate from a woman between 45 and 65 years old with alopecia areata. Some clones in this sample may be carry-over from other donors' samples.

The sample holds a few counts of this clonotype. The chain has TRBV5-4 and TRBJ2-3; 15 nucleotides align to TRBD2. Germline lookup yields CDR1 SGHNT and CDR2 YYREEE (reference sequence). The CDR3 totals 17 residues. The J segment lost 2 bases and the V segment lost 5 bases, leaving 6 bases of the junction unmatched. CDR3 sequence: CASSGTSGGPTTDTQYF. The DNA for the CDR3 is TGTGCCAGCAGTGGGACTAGCGGGGGGCCAACCACAGATACGCAGTATTTT. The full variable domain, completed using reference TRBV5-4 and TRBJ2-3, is ETGVTQSPTHLIKTRGQQVTLRCSSQSGHNTVSWYQQALGQGPQFIFQYYREEENGRGNFPPRFSGLQFPNYSSELNVNALELDDSALYLCASSGTSGGPTTDTQYFGPGTRLTVL.

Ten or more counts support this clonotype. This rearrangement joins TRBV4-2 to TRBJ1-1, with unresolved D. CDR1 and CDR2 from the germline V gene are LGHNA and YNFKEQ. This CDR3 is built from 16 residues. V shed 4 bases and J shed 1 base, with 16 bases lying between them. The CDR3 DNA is TGTGCCAGCAGCCCTCTCCGGGGTAAGAAGAACACTGAAGCTTTCTTT. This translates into CASSPLRGKKNTEAFF.

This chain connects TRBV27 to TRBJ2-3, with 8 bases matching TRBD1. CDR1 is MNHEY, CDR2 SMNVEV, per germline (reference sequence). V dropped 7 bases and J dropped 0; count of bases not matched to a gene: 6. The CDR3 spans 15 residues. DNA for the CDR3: TGTGCCAGCAAGTACCGGGACAGGAGCACAGATACGCAGTATTTT. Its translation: CASKYRDRSTDTQYF.

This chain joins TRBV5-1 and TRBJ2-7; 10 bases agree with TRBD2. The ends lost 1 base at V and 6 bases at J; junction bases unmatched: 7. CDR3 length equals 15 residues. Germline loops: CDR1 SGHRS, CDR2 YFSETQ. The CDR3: CASSLQLAGAPEQYF. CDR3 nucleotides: TGCGCCAGCAGCTTGCAGCTAGCGGGGGCCCCCGAGCAGTACTTC.

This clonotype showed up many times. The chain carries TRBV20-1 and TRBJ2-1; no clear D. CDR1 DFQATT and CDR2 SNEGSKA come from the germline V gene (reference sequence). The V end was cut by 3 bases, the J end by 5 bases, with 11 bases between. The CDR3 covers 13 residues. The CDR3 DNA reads TGCAGTGCTAGTAACACTTACGACAATGAGCAGTTCTTC. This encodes CSASNTYDNEQFF.

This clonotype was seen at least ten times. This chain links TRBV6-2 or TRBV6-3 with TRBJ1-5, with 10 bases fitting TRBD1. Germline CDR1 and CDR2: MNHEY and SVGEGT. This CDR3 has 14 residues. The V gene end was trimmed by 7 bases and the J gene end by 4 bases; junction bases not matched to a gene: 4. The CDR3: CASKGQGGNQPQHF. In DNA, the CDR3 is TGTGCCAGCAAAGGACAGGGGGGGAATCAGCCCCAGCATTTT.

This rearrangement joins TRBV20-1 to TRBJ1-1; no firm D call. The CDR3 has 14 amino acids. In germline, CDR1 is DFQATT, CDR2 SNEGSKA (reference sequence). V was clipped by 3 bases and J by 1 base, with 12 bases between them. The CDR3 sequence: CSASPLKGNTEAFF. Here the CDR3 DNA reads TGCAGTGCTAGCCCTCTCAAGGGGAACACTGAAGCTTTCTTT.

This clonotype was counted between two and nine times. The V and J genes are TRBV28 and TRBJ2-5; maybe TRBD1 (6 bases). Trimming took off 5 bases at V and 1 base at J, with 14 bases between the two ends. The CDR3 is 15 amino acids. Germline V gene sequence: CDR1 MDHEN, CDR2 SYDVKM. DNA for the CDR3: TGTGCCAGCAGTCCTTGGACAGATACCCAAGAGACCCAGTACTTC. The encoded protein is CASSPWTDTQETQYF.

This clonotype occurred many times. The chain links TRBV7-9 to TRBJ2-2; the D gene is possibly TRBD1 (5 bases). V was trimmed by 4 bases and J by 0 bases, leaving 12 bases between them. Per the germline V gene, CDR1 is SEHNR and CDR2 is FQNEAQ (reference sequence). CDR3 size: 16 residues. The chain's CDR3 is CASSSTDSANTGELFF. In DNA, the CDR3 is TGTGCCAGCAGCTCCACTGACAGCGCGAACACCGGGGAGCTGTTTTTT.

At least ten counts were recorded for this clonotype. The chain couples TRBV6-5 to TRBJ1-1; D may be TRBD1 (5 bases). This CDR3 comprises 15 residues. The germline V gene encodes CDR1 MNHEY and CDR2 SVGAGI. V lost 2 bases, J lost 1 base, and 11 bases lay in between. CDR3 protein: CASSYDSPSNTEAFF. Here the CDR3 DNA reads TGTGCCAGCAGTTACGACAGTCCATCGAACACTGAAGCTTTCTTT.

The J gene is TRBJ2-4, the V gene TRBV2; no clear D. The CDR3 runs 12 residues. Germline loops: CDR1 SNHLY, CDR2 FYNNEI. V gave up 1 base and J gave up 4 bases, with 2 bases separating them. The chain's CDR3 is CASSEEKNIQYF. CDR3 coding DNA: TGTGCCAGCAGTGAAGAGAAAAACATTCAGTACTTC.

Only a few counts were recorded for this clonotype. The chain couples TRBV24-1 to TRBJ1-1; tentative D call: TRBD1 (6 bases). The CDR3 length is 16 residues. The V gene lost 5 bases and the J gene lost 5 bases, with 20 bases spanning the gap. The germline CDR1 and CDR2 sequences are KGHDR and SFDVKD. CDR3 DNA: TGTGCCACCAGTGCAGGGGACTTCGGGGGCGAAACTGAAGCTTTCTTT. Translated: CATSAGDFGGETEAFF.

The CDR3 DNA reads TGTGCCAGCAGCGTACTAGGACCCAGGCAAGCCGGGGAGCTGTTTTTT. Protein product: CASSVLGPRQAGELFF. The chain carries TRBV5-4 and TRBJ2-2; possibly TRBD2 for D (5 bases). The CDR3 is 16 amino acids. The V and J ends lost 4 bases and 6 bases respectively, with 19 bases between them. Germline CDR1 and CDR2: SGHNT and YYREEE (reference sequence). Full variable domain (rest looked up from reference TRBV5-4 and TRBJ2-2): ETGVTQSPTHLIKTRGQQVTLRCSSQSGHNTVSWYQQALGQGPQFIFQYYREEENGRGNFPPRFSGLQFPNYSSELNVNALELDDSALYLCASSVLGPRQAGELFFGEGSRLTVL.

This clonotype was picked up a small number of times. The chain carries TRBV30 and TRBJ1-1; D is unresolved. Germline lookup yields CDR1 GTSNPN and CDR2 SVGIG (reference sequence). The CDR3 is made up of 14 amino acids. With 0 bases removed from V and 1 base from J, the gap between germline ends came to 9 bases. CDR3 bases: TGTGCCTGGAGTGTCGGACGGAAGAACACTGAAGCTTTCTTT. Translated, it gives CAWSVGRKNTEAFF.

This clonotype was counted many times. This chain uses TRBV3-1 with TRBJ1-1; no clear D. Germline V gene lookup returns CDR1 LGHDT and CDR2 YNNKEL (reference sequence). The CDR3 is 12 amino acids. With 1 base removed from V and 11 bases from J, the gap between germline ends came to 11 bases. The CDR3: CASSQVGLKAFF. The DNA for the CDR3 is TGTGCCAGCAGCCAAGTCGGCCTAAAGGCTTTCTTT.

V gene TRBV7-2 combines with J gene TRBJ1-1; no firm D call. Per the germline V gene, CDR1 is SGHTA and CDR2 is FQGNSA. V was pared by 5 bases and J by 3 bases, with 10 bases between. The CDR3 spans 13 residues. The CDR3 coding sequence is TGTGCCAGCAGCCCTATCTCCTACACTGAAGCTTTCTTT. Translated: CASSPISYTEAFF.

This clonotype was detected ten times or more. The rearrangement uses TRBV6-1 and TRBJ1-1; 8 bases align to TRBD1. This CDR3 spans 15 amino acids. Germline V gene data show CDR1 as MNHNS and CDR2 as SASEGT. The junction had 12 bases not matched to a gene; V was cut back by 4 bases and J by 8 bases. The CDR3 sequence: CASSGALVWTGEAFF. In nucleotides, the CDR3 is TGTGCCAGCAGTGGGGCTCTTGTGTGGACAGGGGAAGCTTTCTTT.

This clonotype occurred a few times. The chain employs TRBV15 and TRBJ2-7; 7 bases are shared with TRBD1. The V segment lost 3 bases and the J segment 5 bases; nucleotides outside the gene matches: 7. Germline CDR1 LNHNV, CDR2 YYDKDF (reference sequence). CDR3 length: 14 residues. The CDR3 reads CATSRTTGSDEQYF. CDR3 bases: TGTGCCACCAGCAGGACGACAGGGAGCGACGAGCAGTACTTC. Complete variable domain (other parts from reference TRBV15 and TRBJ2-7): DAMVIQNPRYQVTQFGKPVTLSCSQTLNHNVMYWYQQKSSQAPKLLFHYYDKDFNNEADTPDNFQSRRPNTSFCFLDIRSPGLGDTAMYLCATSRTTGSDEQYFGPGTRLTVT.

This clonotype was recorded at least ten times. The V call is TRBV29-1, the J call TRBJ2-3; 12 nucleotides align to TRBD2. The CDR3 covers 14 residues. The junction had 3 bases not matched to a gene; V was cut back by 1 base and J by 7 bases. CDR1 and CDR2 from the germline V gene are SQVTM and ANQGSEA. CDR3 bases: TGCAGCGTTGAAGCTAGCGGGAGGGCTAATACGCAGTATTTT. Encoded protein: CSVEASGRANTQYF.

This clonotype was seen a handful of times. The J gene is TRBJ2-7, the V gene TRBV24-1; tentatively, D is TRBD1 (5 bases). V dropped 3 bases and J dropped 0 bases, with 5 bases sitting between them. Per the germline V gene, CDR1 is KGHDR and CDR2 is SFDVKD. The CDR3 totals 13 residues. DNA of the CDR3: TGTGCCACCAGTGATGGGGCCTCCTACGAGCAGTACTTC. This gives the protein CATSDGASYEQYF.

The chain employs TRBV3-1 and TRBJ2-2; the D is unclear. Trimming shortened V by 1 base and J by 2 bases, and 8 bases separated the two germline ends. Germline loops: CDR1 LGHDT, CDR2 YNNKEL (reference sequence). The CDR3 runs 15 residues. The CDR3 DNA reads TGTGCCAGCAGCCAAGTCCAGACCAACACCGGGGAGCTGTTTTTT. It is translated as CASSQVQTNTGELFF.

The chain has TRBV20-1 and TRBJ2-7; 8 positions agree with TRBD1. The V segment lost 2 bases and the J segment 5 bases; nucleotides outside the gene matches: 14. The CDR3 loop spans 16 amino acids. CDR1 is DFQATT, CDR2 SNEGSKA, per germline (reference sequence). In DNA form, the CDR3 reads TGCAGTGCTAGAAGGCGCTCGGGACAGGCGCTCGACGAGCAGTACTTC. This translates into CSARRRSGQALDEQYF.

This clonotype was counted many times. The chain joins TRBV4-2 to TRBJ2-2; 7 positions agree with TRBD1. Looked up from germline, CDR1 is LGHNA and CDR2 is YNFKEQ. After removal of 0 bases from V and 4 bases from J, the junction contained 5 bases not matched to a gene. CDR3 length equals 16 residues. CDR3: CASSQEAGGATGELFF. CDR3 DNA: TGTGCCAGCAGCCAAGAGGCAGGGGGTGCCACCGGGGAGCTGTTTTTT.

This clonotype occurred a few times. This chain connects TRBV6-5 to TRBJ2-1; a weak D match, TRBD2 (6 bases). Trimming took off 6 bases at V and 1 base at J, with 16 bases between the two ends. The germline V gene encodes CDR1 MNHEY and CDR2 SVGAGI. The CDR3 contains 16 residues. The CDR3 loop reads CASRRRRGESYNEQFF. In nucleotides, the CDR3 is TGTGCCAGCAGACGACGCCGCGGGGAATCCTACAATGAGCAGTTCTTC.

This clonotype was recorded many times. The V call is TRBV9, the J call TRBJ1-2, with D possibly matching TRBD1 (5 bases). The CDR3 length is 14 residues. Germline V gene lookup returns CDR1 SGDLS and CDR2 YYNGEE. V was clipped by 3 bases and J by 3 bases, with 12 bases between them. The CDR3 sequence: CASSAADRYYGYTF. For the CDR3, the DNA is TGTGCCAGCAGCGCCGCCGACAGATACTATGGCTACACCTTC.

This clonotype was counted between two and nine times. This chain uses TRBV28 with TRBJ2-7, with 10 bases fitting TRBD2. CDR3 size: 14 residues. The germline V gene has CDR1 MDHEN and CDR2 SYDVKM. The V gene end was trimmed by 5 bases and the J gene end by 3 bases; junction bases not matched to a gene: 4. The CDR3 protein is CASSGSSGGYEQYF. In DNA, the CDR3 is TGTGCCAGCAGTGGGTCTAGCGGGGGCTACGAGCAGTACTTC.

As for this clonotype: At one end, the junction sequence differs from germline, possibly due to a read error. The CDR3: CASSLGSQEAQYF. CDR3 nucleotides: TGTGCCAGCAGCTTGGGGTCCCAAGAGGCCCAGTACTTC. This rearrangement joins TRBV13 to TRBJ2-5; D not resolved. The CDR3 length is 13 residues. Germline CDR1 and CDR2: PRHDT and FYEKMQ (reference sequence).

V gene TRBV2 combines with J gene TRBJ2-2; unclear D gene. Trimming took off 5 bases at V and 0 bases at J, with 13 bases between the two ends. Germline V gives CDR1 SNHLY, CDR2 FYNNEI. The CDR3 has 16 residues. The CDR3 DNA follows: TGTGCCAGCAGTTCTGGAACGGCAACGAACACCGGGGAGCTGTTTTTT. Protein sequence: CASSSGTATNTGELFF.

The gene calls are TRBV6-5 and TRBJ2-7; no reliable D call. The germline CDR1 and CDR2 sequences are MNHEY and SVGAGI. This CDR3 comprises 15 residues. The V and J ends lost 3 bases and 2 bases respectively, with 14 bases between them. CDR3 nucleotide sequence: TGTGCCAGCAGTTATACAGCAGAAACCCCCTACGAGCAGTACTTC. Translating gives CASSYTAETPYEQYF.